The next 27 T cell receptor beta chains were all read from a single sample in a study of human T cells and chemical hapten exposure. From the RACE reads, TCRdb called clonotypes with MiXCR, one entry per CDR3 protein. The repertoire holds fewer than 500,000 distinct CDR3 sequences, with about 4.8% as singletons. The sample's time point: patch test 1, 2 weeks after DPC sensitization. Treatment here: therapeutic diphenylcyclopropenone sensitization with weekly scalp DPC. The material was whole blood, obtained in connection with sensitization to the hapten diphenylcyclopropenone (DPC). The receptors were gathered from a woman aged 45 to 65 with alopecia areata. Some clones in this sample may be carry-over from other donors' samples.

The table lists this clonotype with a few counts. The chain carries TRBV11-2 and TRBJ2-3; D assignment may be TRBD1 or TRBD2 (5 bases each). Germline assignment: CDR1 SGHAT and CDR2 FQNNGV. With 5 bases removed from V and 4 bases from J, the gap between germline ends came to 10 bases. The CDR3 runs 13 residues. The DNA of the CDR3 is TGTGCCAGCAGCGGGACGGGGCCAGATACGCAGTATTTT. Translating gives CASSGTGPDTQYF.

Many counts were recorded for this clonotype. The chain carries TRBV14 and TRBJ1-1; D uncertain. Germline CDR1 SGHDN, CDR2 FVKESK. V was shortened by 0 bases and J by 7 bases, with 15 bases between the two germline ends. The CDR3 contains 15 residues. In DNA form, the CDR3 reads TGTGCCAGCAGCCAAGATGAAGAGGGCCTTCATGAAGCTTTCTTT. Protein: CASSQDEEGLHEAFF.

This chain uses TRBV11-2 with TRBJ2-3; D call uncertain. The CDR3 has 13 residues. V lost 5 bases and J lost 6, with 12 bases in between. Germline-derived CDR1 and CDR2 are SGHAT and FQNNGV. The CDR3: CASSPQVVDTQYF. For the CDR3, the DNA is TGTGCCAGCAGCCCCCAGGTCGTGGATACGCAGTATTTT.

In this sample, this clonotype turned up many times. The rearrangement uses TRBV11-3 and TRBJ2-7, with a tentative D call TRBD2 (7 bases). CDR1 is SGHNT, CDR2 YENEEA, per germline. V lost 5 bases to trimming and J lost 6 bases, with 14 bases between them. The CDR3 has 13 residues. The CDR3 reads CASSPRGGGEQYF. As DNA, the CDR3 is TGTGCCAGCAGCCCCCGAGGGGGGGGCGAGCAGTACTTC.

This clonotype was found a few times. The chain uses TRBV7-2 and TRBJ2-1, with D unclear. The CDR3 contains 16 residues. V shed 2 bases and J shed 0 bases, with 11 bases lying between them. Germline values: CDR1 SGHTA, CDR2 FQGNSA. CDR3 sequence reads: CASSLNPVISYNEQFF. The CDR3 DNA is TGTGCCAGCAGCTTAAACCCAGTGATCTCCTACAATGAGCAGTTCTTC.

In this sample, this clonotype turned up a few times. This chain links TRBV20-1 with TRBJ2-7, with 7 bases lining up with TRBD2. Germline V gene data show CDR1 as DFQATT and CDR2 as SNEGSKA (reference sequence). J lost 3 bases, V lost 2 bases, and 4 bases had no gene match. The CDR3 covers 13 residues. The CDR3 region is CSARPTSDYEQYF. Here the CDR3 DNA reads TGCAGTGCTAGACCTACTAGCGACTACGAGCAGTACTTC.

This clonotype appeared many times. The chain is built from TRBV20-1 and TRBJ1-1; D not certain. This CDR3 is 10 amino acids long. CDR1 is DFQATT, CDR2 SNEGSKA, per germline (reference sequence). Trimming pared 6 bases from V and 6 bases from J, leaving 8 bases between. The CDR3: CSALRSEAFF. The CDR3 DNA reads as TGCAGTGCGCTTAGGTCTGAAGCTTTCTTT.

This clonotype came up many times. The chain recombines TRBV5-1 with TRBJ2-1; 8 bases line up with TRBD2. Germline V gene data show CDR1 as SGHRS and CDR2 as YFSETQ. The CDR3 extends over 16 amino acids. The junction had 11 bases not matched to a gene; V was cut back by 4 bases and J by 5 bases. As DNA, the CDR3 is TGCGCCAGCAGCCCCGGACTAGCCGGAGGGAACAATGAGCAGTTCTTC. It encodes CASSPGLAGGNNEQFF.

This chain links TRBV7-8 with TRBJ1-1; D might be TRBD1 (5 bases). CDR3 length: 15 amino acids. Trimming cost V 1 base and J 1 base, with 10 bases left between them. CDR1 SGHVS and CDR2 FQNEAQ come from the germline V gene. The CDR3 DNA is TGTGCCAGCAGCTTAGTGACGGGGCCGAACACTGAAGCTTTCTTT. Protein: CASSLVTGPNTEAFF. The full variable domain, rest sourced from reference TRBV7-8 and TRBJ1-1, is GAGVSQSPRYKVAKRGQDVALRCDPISGHVSLFWYQQALGQGPEFLTYFQNEAQLDKSGLPSDRFFAERPEGSVSTLKIQRTQQEDSAVYLCASSLVTGPNTEAFFGQGTRLTVV.

This clonotype occurred a few times. The genes are TRBV20-1 and TRBJ2-2, with TRBD2 as a possible D gene (7 bases). The V end was cut by 5 bases, the J end by 0 bases, with 13 bases between. The CDR3 is 15 residues long. In germline, CDR1 is DFQATT, CDR2 SNEGSKA (reference sequence). In DNA form, the CDR3 reads TGCAGTGCTCCCCTGGGGGGGCCGAACACCGGGGAGCTGTTTTTT. This gives the protein CSAPLGGPNTGELFF.

This clonotype appeared many times. The chain links TRBV12-3 or TRBV12-4 to TRBJ1-1; a possible D gene is TRBD1 (6 bases). Trimming pared 0 bases from V and 6 bases from J, leaving 17 bases between. The CDR3 has 16 amino acids. CDR3: CASSLARPQGRAEAFF. The CDR3, as DNA: TGTGCCAGCAGTTTAGCCCGCCCGCAGGGGAGGGCTGAAGCTTTCTTT.

This chain connects TRBV6-1 to TRBJ2-1; 9 nucleotides align to TRBD2. With 5 bases clipped from V and 5 bases from J, the junction kept 19 bases outside the gene matches. Germline V gene sequence: CDR1 MNHNS, CDR2 SASEGT. This CDR3 is built from 19 residues. CDR3 sequence reads: CASSNRRRAGGPPHNEQFF. The CDR3 DNA follows: TGTGCCAGCAGTAACCGCCGAAGAGCGGGGGGCCCACCTCACAATGAGCAGTTCTTC.

Worth noting for this clonotype: This sequence may be a read error, since a much larger clone differs from it by one base. This sequence joins TRBV6-5 and TRBJ1-2; TRBD1 aligns across 8 bases. V shed 6 bases and J 8 bases; nucleotides not matched to a gene: 8. CDR3 length equals 13 residues. CDR1 is MNHEY, CDR2 SVGAGI, per germline. The CDR3 region has the DNA TGTGCCAGCAGGAACAGGGGGACGAGGGGCTACACCTTC. Translated, it gives CASRNRGTRGYTF.

This clonotype was observed at least ten times. This sequence joins TRBV2 and TRBJ2-7, with D uncertain. Per germline, CDR1 SNHLY and CDR2 FYNNEI. CDR3 length: 15 residues. V lost 5 bases, J lost 2 bases, and 16 bases lay in between. CDR3 coding DNA: TGTGCCAGCAGTCGCTCCGACGGTGGGACCTACGAGCAGTACTTC. This encodes CASSRSDGGTYEQYF.

The table lists this clonotype with a few counts. The genes are TRBV5-1 and TRBJ2-7; D is possibly TRBD1 (5 bases). The CDR3 consists of 14 residues. Per the germline V gene, CDR1 is SGHRS and CDR2 is YFSETQ. The ends were cut back, 0 bases at V and 7 bases at J, with 14 bases in the middle. CDR3 sequence: CASSLATVAAEQYF. The CDR3 bases are TGCGCCAGCAGCTTGGCGACAGTGGCGGCGGAGCAGTACTTC.

This clonotype was observed at least ten times. The chain uses TRBV2 and TRBJ1-3, with TRBD1 matching over 8 bases. The germline V gene encodes CDR1 SNHLY and CDR2 FYNNEI. The CDR3 runs to 14 residues. V dropped 3 bases and J dropped 2; count of bases not matched to a gene: 0. CDR3 loop: CASSEDRAGNTIYF. CDR3 coding DNA: TGTGCCAGCAGTGAGGACAGGGCTGGAAACACCATATATTTT.

This clonotype has only a few counts. V gene TRBV10-3 combines with J gene TRBJ2-1, with D possibly TRBD1 on 5 matching bases. CDR3 length equals 12 residues. The V gene lost 2 bases and the J gene lost 15 bases, with 14 bases spanning the gap. Germline CDR1 reads ENHRY; CDR2 reads SYGVKD. The CDR3 loop is CAISEGQTPGFF. The CDR3 region has the DNA TGTGCCATCAGTGAGGGACAAACGCCGGGGTTCTTC.

This clonotype was seen at least ten times. This rearrangement joins TRBV14 to TRBJ1-2; D perhaps matches TRBD1 (5 bases). Germline V CDR1 and CDR2: SGHDN, FVKESK. This CDR3 has 15 amino acids. The V end was cut by 1 base, the J end by 4 bases, with 13 bases between. In DNA, the CDR3 is TGTGCCAGCAGCCAAGCTATCGGGACGGCCTATGGCTACACCTTC. Protein: CASSQAIGTAYGYTF.

This clonotype appeared many times. The chain joins TRBV28 to TRBJ2-7, with 9 positions matching TRBD1. V dropped 6 bases and J dropped 4; count of bases not matched to a gene: 10. The germline V gene encodes CDR1 MDHEN and CDR2 SYDVKM. This CDR3 is built from 15 residues. In DNA, the CDR3 is TGTGCCAGCAGCTCCGGGGGACAGGGCCAGTACGAGCAGTACTTC. Amino acid sequence: CASSSGGQGQYEQYF.

This clonotype was seen repeatedly, ten times or more. This chain joins TRBV5-1 and TRBJ2-7; D possibly corresponds to TRBD1 (5 bases). The CDR3 is 19 amino acids. The germline V gene has CDR1 SGHRS and CDR2 YFSETQ. Trimming took 4 bases from V and 2 from J, leaving 28 bases between them. CDR3 nucleotides: TGCGCCAGCAGCATTGTCGGACAATCGCAAAGGGCCGACACCTACGAGCAGTACTTC. It yields the protein CASSIVGQSQRADTYEQYF.

This clonotype was seen ten or more times. The gene calls are TRBV7-6 and TRBJ1-4; D gene ambiguous. V was cut by 6 bases and J by 3 bases, with 14 bases left in between. This CDR3 has 15 amino acids. The germline V gene encodes CDR1 SGHVS and CDR2 FNYEAQ. CDR3 sequence: CASSYVDGPNEKLFF. CDR3 coding DNA: TGTGCCAGCAGTTATGTGGACGGTCCTAATGAAAAACTGTTTTTT. The variable domain in full, with the rest retrieved from reference TRBV7-6 and TRBJ1-4, is GAGVSQSPRYKVTKRGQDVALRCDPISGHVSLYWYRQALGQGPEFLTYFNYEAQQDKSGLPNDRFSAERPEGSISTLTIQRTEQRDSAMYRCASSYVDGPNEKLFFGSGTQLSVL.

This clonotype was counted a few times. The J gene is TRBJ1-5, the V gene TRBV12-3 or TRBV12-4; no firm D call. Trimming removed 4 bases from V and 8 bases from J, with 15 bases in between. The CDR3 consists of 14 residues. CDR3 in amino acids: CASSSDTGLEPQHF. The CDR3 DNA is TGTGCCAGCAGTTCCGACACCGGGCTTGAGCCCCAGCATTTT.

The table lists this clonotype with many counts. V and J are TRBV25-1 and TRBJ1-6; D possibly corresponds to TRBD1 (5 bases). The germline CDR1 and CDR2 sequences are MGHDK and SYGVNS. Between the trimmed V and J ends, which lost 4 bases and 7 bases, there was a span of 23 bases. This CDR3 spans 18 amino acids. The CDR3 bases are TGTGCCAGCAGTGGGAGAACCGGGACTGCCTTGTTAAATTCACCCCTCCACTTT. This sequence encodes CASSGRTGTALLNSPLHF.

This clonotype was seen repeatedly, ten times or more. V gene TRBV29-1 combines with J gene TRBJ2-3; D gene ambiguous. V was clipped by 7 bases and J by 0 bases, with 8 bases between them. CDR3 size: 12 residues. Germline CDR1 and CDR2: SQVTM and ANQGSEA. CDR3 DNA: TGCAGCGCCGACACAAGCACAGATACGCAGTATTTT. Translation: CSADTSTDTQYF.

In DNA form, the CDR3 reads TGTGCCAGCAGCTTGCGCGGGGGGGCTCGGGAGACCCAGTACTTC. Its translation: CASSLRGGARETQYF. The rearrangement joins TRBV13 to TRBJ2-5, with 9 bases identical to TRBD2. Germline V gives CDR1 PRHDT, CDR2 FYEKMQ (reference sequence). V lost 3 bases, J lost 5 bases, and 7 bases stayed unmatched. The CDR3 runs 15 residues.

This clonotype occurred many times. The J gene is TRBJ1-6, the V gene TRBV20-1; no firm D call. Per germline, CDR1 DFQATT and CDR2 SNEGSKA (reference sequence). The V end was cut by 1 base, the J end by 9 bases, with 10 bases between. CDR3 length: 13 amino acids. The chain's CDR3 is CSARGSMVSPLHF. The CDR3 DNA follows: TGCAGTGCTAGAGGGAGTATGGTTTCACCCCTCCACTTT.

There are many counts of this clonotype. This rearrangement joins TRBV12-3 or TRBV12-4 to TRBJ2-3; TRBD1 agrees at 9 bases. The CDR3 loop spans 15 amino acids. The V gene end was trimmed by 3 bases and the J gene end by 4 bases; junction bases not matched to a gene: 5. The CDR3 reads CASSLGQGNADTQYF. The CDR3 DNA is TGTGCCAGCAGTTTGGGACAGGGTAACGCAGATACGCAGTATTTT.